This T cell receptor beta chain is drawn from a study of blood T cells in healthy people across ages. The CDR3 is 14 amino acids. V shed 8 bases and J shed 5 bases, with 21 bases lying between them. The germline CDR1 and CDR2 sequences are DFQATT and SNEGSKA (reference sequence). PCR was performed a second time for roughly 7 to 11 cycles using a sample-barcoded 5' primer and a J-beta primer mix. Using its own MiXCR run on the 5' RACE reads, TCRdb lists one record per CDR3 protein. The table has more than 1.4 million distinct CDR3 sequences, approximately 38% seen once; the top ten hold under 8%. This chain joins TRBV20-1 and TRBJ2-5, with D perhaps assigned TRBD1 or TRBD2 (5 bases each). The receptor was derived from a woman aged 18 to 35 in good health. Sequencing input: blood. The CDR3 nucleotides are TGCAGTTCTGAGGGCAACAAGGCAGGGGAGACCCAGTACTTC. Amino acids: CSSEGNKAGETQYF.